The sequence of this TCR beta chain was determined in a study of control samples from healthy donors and cancer patients (dated by TCRdb to the early 2020s). To prepare the library, the immunoSEQ multiplex PCR assay was applied. Drawn from immuneACCESS, this table holds only the in-frame rearrangements with V and J called that TCRdb kept. Clones are partly lost; checked studies trace under half to an unresolved V gene and leave the rest unexplained. The sample data list about 110,000 clones, and 82% of these were observed just once. 6% to 8% of the sample comes from the top ten. Details on this clone: Its antigen is still unknown. No base qualities exist here, and no much larger clone lies one base off it.

The sample was blood. The origin of this receptor is a man younger than 35 in good health.

The bases are TGTGCCAGCAGCCATCTACGGCGACTAACGAGCACAGATACGCAGTATTTT. Translated, this gives CASSHLRRLTSTDTQYF. The V and J segments used are TRBV5-4 and TRBJ2-3, with TRBD2 as a weak D call on 5 bases. Trimming removed 4 bases from V and 0 bases from J, leaving 18 bases between the germline ends. The CDR3 holds 17 amino acids from the cysteine to the phenylalanine. Just CDR3 DNA is preserved here, 51 bases in frame from base 1. Via the germline V gene (reference sequence), CDR1 is SGHNT and CDR2 YYREEE.